This is a list of T cell receptor beta chains from one sample in a study of T cell repertoires in cytomegalovirus infection. TCRdb itself ran the reads through MiXCR, one entry per CDR3 protein. The sample contains 700,000 to 900,000 distinct CDR3 sequences, about 27% of which appear only once. Their specific antigens are unknown. Source: cultured CD8+ T cells from PBMCs, taken from culture after CMV antigen stimulation. The receptor source for this set is a human donor in good health (CMV status not recorded). Some clones in this sample may be carry-over from other donors' samples. Both conserved end residues are part of each CDR3. The D gene is left open where the match is weak. The listing skips clone size in some rows; elsewhere it reads once, few, many or a size class.

>-|-|TRBV6-5|TRBJ1-2
CASGYTLGSNYGYTF
TGTGCCAGCGGTTACACCCTGGGCAGCAACTATGGCTACACCTTC
>TRBD1|-|TRBV27|TRBJ1-6
CASSSTGVLSPLHF
TGTGCCAGCAGTTCCACAGGGGTACTTTCACCCCTCCACTTT
>-|few|TRBV27|TRBJ1-5
CASSLSQGRHQPQHF
TGTGCCAGCAGTTTATCGCAGGGCAGACATCAGCCCCAGCATTTT
>-|few|TRBV27|TRBJ1-1
CASSLSEATEAFF
TGTGCCAGCAGTTTATCGGAGGCCACTGAAGCTTTCTTT
>TRBD1|-|TRBV6-5|TRBJ2-5
CASNHGQGRETQYF
TGTGCCAGCAACCATGGACAGGGTCGAGAGACCCAGTACTTC
>-|-|TRBV6-5|TRBJ1-1
CASSYSTENTEAFF
TGTGCCAGCAGTTACTCGACGGAGAACACTGAAGCTTTCTTT
>TRBD2|-|TRBV5-6|TRBJ2-1
CASSLEAGGTYNEQFF
TGTGCCAGCAGCTTGGAGGCGGGGGGGACCTACAATGAGCAGTTCTTC
>TRBD1|once|TRBV7-9|TRBJ1-1
CASGSTGAELEAFF
TGTGCCAGCGGGTCGACAGGGGCCGAACTTGAAGCTTTCTTT
>-|-|TRBV13|TRBJ2-3
CASSVGSRTDTQYF
TGTGCCAGCAGCGTGGGGTCACGCACAGATACGCAGTATTTT
>-|few|TRBV6-1|TRBJ2-1
CASSEALGGGLNEQFF
TGTGCCAGCAGTGAAGCGCTGGGAGGGGGGCTGAATGAGCAGTTCTTC
>-|-|TRBV6-5|TRBJ1-1
CASSYSDVYYSPTEAFF
TGTGCCAGCAGTTACTCCGACGTCTATTACAGCCCCACTGAAGCTTTCTTT
>-|many|TRBV7-8|TRBJ1-1
CASSLGWATEAFF
TGTGCCAGCAGCTTAGGGTGGGCTACTGAAGCTTTCTTT
>TRBD1|few|TRBV5-1|TRBJ2-1
CASSRFQGASYNEQFF
TGCGCCAGCAGCCGATTTCAGGGGGCTTCTTACAATGAGCAGTTCTTC
>TRBD2|-|TRBV15|TRBJ2-2
CATRGGGSGYGELFF
TGTGCCACCAGGGGGGGGGGGAGTGGATACGGGGAGCTGTTTTTT
>-|-|TRBV7-2|TRBJ1-2
CASSPSGFGYTF
TGTGCCAGCAGCCCGTCCGGATTTGGCTACACCTTC
>TRBD1|-|TRBV28|TRBJ1-1
CASSNWDRVGTEAFF
TGTGCCAGCAGTAACTGGGACAGGGTGGGCACTGAAGCTTTCTTT
>TRBD1|-|TRBV18|TRBJ2-7
CASSPTPGQGSYEQYF
TGTGCCAGCTCACCAACTCCGGGACAGGGGTCCTACGAGCAGTACTTC
>TRBD2|-|TRBV6-1|TRBJ2-1
CASSYAPTSGGAWGNEQFF
TGTGCCAGCAGTTACGCCCCGACTAGCGGGGGTGCTTGGGGGAATGAGCAGTTCTTC
>-|medium-sized|TRBV7-2|TRBJ2-1
CASSSNYNEQFF
TGTGCCAGCAGTTCTAATTACAATGAGCAGTTCTTC
>-|few|TRBV27|TRBJ2-3
CASGHTQYF
TGTGCCAGCGGGCATACGCAGTATTTT
>-|-|TRBV12-5|TRBJ2-1
CASGLVYSGYNEQFF
TGTGCTAGTGGTTTGGTATATAGCGGATACAATGAGCAGTTCTTC
>TRBD2|-|TRBV27|TRBJ2-7
CASSLTSDYEQYF
TGTGCCAGCAGTTTAACTAGCGACTACGAGCAGTACTTC
>-|many|TRBV12-3/TRBV12-4|TRBJ1-1
CASSSTKNTEAFF
TGTGCCAGCAGTTCTACAAAGAACACTGAAGCTTTCTTT
>TRBD1|many|TRBV7-2|TRBJ2-1
CASGTGGIYNEQFF
TGTGCCAGCGGGACAGGGGGCATCTACAATGAGCAGTTCTTC
>-|-|TRBV18|TRBJ2-3
CASSPKRPGKVDTQYF
TGTGCCAGCTCACCCAAGCGTCCAGGGAAAGTAGATACGCAGTATTTT
>-|few|TRBV20-1|TRBJ1-6
CSARDHQNSYNSPLHF
TGCAGTGCTAGAGATCATCAGAACTCCTATAATTCACCCCTCCACTTT
>TRBD1|-|TRBV5-8|TRBJ2-3
CASSPMDRMGDTQYF
TGTGCCAGCAGCCCAATGGACAGGATGGGAGATACGCAGTATTTT
>TRBD2|many|TRBV7-2|TRBJ2-5
CASSLGTLAGGETQYF
TGTGCCAGCAGCTTAGGAACACTAGCGGGGGGGGAGACCCAGTACTTC
>-|few|TRBV27|TRBJ1-1
CASSLRGGREGTEAFF
TGTGCCAGCAGCCTAAGGGGGGGCAGGGAAGGGACTGAAGCTTTCTTT
>-|-|TRBV27|TRBJ1-5
CASSPGGGTYSNQPQHF
TGTGCCAGCAGTCCCGGGGGGGGTACTTATAGCAATCAGCCCCAGCATTTT
>-|few|TRBV27|TRBJ2-4
CASSLSQGGTNIQYF
TGTGCCAGCAGTTTATCCCAGGGCGGGACAAACATTCAGTACTTC